The 4 T cell receptor beta chains below all came from one sample that was sequenced in a study of cytomegalovirus exposure and HLA in healthy donors. Vbeta (60) and Jbeta (13) primers were used in the PCR. Sequencing used immunoSEQ multiplex PCR; TCRdb keeps in-frame clones, though not all of them. This table holds some 150,000 clones, 75% to 90% found once. Material: PBMCs. The receptors shown here come from a woman aged 25-40 years in good health and CMV-seronegative.

The chain joins TRBV7-8 to TRBJ2-5, with 10 nucleotides matching TRBD2. The CDR3 is 16 residues long. CDR1 is SGHVS, CDR2 FQNEAQ, per germline. Unmatched junction bases numbered 10, after V lost 2 bases and J lost 7 bases. The CDR3: CASSLSSGRPQGTQYF. The CDR3 coding sequence is TGTGCCAGCAGCTTAAGTAGCGGGAGGCCCCAGGGGACCCAGTACTTC. Based on the CDR3 plus reference TRBV7-8 and TRBJ2-5, the full variable domain is GAGVSQSPRYKVAKRGQDVALRCDPISGHVSLFWYQQALGQGPEFLTYFQNEAQLDKSGLPSDRFFAERPEGSVSTLKIQRTQQEDSAVYLCASSLSSGRPQGTQYFGPGTRLLVL.

This chain joins TRBV9 and TRBJ2-2; D not resolved. The CDR3 covers 15 residues. Germline V gene lookup returns CDR1 SGDLS and CDR2 YYNGEE. V lost 2 bases to trimming and J lost 3 bases, with 11 bases between them. CDR3 nucleotides: TGTGCCAGCAGCGTCCACTCCTCCGACACCGGGGAGCTGTTTTTT. It specifies CASSVHSSDTGELFF.

V is TRBV30 and J is TRBJ2-1; maybe TRBD2 (6 bases). The CDR3 runs 17 residues. V dropped 0 bases and J dropped 2 bases, with 17 bases sitting between them. The germline CDR1 and CDR2 sequences are GTSNPN and SVGIG (reference sequence). The CDR3 DNA sequence: TGTGCCTGGAGTGTAGGTAGAGGGTCTAGCGCCTACAATGAGCAGTTCTTC. Protein sequence: CAWSVGRGSSAYNEQFF.

This clone is a singleton in its sample. The chain links TRBV7-9 to TRBJ2-7, with D uncertain. Trimming pared 1 base from V and 2 bases from J, leaving 6 bases between. Germline CDR1 SEHNR, CDR2 FQNEAQ (reference sequence). There are 13 residues in the CDR3. CDR3 residues: CASSLGFTYEQYF. The CDR3 region has the DNA TGTGCCAGCAGCTTAGGTTTCACCTACGAGCAGTACTTC.